These T cell receptor beta chains were read from a single sample in a study of T cell repertoires in cytomegalovirus infection. TCRdb ran MiXCR on the reads and lists one entry per CDR3 protein. The table has about 490,000 distinct CDR3 sequences, approximately 15% seen once; the top ten hold 20% to 30%. The sequenced sample was CD8+ T cells from PBMCs. The receptors here all came from a human donor in good health (CMV status not recorded). Some clones in this sample may be carry-over from other donors' samples. Each CDR3 is given with its conserved first and last residue. The D gene is left open where the match is weak. Size values are once, few and many counts, or a class for expanded clones, and some rows have none.

d_call | j_call | clone_size | v_call | cdr3_length | cdr3_aa | cdr3_nt
NA | TRBJ2-1 | few | TRBV27 | 15 | CASSPSRGPRDEQFF | TGTGCCAGCAGTCCCTCCAGGGGACCCCGGGATGAGCAGTTCTTC
NA | TRBJ1-1 | few | TRBV3-1 | 17 | CASSPRGTLLPNTEAFF | TGTGCCAGCAGCCCACGGGGGACCTTACTACCGAACACTGAAGCTTTCTTT
TRBD1 | TRBJ1-1 | many | TRBV7-9 | 17 | CASSPTGVGRSGLGAFF | TGTGCCAGCAGCCCGACAGGGGTTGGACGTTCAGGATTGGGAGCTTTCTTT
NA | TRBJ2-1 | NA | TRBV5-6 | 11 | CASSLSGVQFF | TGTGCCAGCAGCTTGTCGGGAGTGCAGTTCTTC
TRBD1 | TRBJ2-2 | NA | TRBV11-2 | 15 | CASSTTGVETGELFF | TGTGCCAGCAGCACTACAGGGGTGGAGACCGGGGAGCTGTTTTTT
NA | TRBJ2-7 | NA | TRBV6-2/TRBV6-3 | 11 | CASLSTYEQYF | TGTGCCAGTCTGTCCACCTACGAGCAGTACTTC
NA | TRBJ2-7 | NA | TRBV28 | 14 | CASSGGTGPYEQYF | TGTGCCAGCAGCGGCGGTACTGGACCCTACGAGCAGTACTTC
NA | TRBJ2-1 | NA | TRBV5-1 | 15 | CASILGDSSYNEQFF | NA
NA | TRBJ1-5 | few | TRBV4-1 | 13 | CASSHGDNQPQHF | TGCGCCAGCAGCCATGGGGACAACCAGCCCCAGCATTTT
NA | TRBJ1-5 | few | TRBV5-1 | 18 | CASSLESVDSSSNQPQHF | TGCGCCAGCAGCTTGGAGTCTGTGGACAGTTCTAGCAATCAGCCCCAGCATTTT
TRBD2 | TRBJ2-5 | few | TRBV20-1 | 15 | CSARGLAGDQETQYF | TGCAGTGCTAGAGGACTAGCGGGCGACCAAGAGACCCAGTACTTC
NA | TRBJ1-2 | NA | TRBV18 | 15 | CASSLNSGTKDGYTF | TGTGCCAGCTCACTAAACTCCGGGACCAAGGATGGCTACACCTTC
NA | TRBJ2-5 | many | TRBV7-9 | 14 | CASSLVNSQETQYF | TGTGCCAGCAGCTTAGTAAACAGCCAAGAGACCCAGTACTTC
TRBD2 | TRBJ2-1 | many | TRBV7-2 | 15 | CASSVLAGTYNEQFF | TGTGCCAGCAGCGTACTAGCGGGAACCTACAATGAGCAGTTCTTC
NA | TRBJ1-1 | few | TRBV30 | 15 | CAWNGERRGNTEAFF | TGTGCCTGGAACGGAGAACGGCGCGGGAACACTGAAGCTTTCTTT
NA | TRBJ2-1 | NA | TRBV5-4 | 15 | CASSSDLDQYNEQFF | TGTGCCAGCAGCTCGGACCTGGACCAGTACAATGAGCAGTTCTTC
TRBD1 | TRBJ2-5 | many | TRBV7-9 | 16 | CASSPYSTAGGETQYF | TGTGCCAGCAGCCCCTATTCCACCGCAGGGGGAGAGACCCAGTACTTC
NA | TRBJ1-3 | NA | TRBV3-1 | 14 | CASSPALSGNSIYF | TGTGCCAGCAGCCCCGCCCTCTCTGGAAACTCCATATATTTT
NA | TRBJ2-7 | many | TRBV7-2 | 13 | CASSLDSRYEQYF | TGTGCCAGCAGCCTGGACAGCCGCTACGAGCAGTACTTC
NA | TRBJ2-7 | many | TRBV27 | 14 | CASSLSEGAYEQYF | TGTGCCAGCAGTTTATCGGAAGGAGCCTACGAGCAGTACTTC
NA | TRBJ2-3 | many | TRBV7-6 | 15 | CASSPGQLSTDTQYF | TGTGCCAGCAGCCCGGGACAACTAAGCACAGATACGCAGTATTTT
TRBD2 | TRBJ2-2 | NA | TRBV20-1 | 15 | CSARDTSGIAGELFF | TGCAGTGCTAGAGATACTAGCGGAATCGCCGGGGAGCTGTTTTTT